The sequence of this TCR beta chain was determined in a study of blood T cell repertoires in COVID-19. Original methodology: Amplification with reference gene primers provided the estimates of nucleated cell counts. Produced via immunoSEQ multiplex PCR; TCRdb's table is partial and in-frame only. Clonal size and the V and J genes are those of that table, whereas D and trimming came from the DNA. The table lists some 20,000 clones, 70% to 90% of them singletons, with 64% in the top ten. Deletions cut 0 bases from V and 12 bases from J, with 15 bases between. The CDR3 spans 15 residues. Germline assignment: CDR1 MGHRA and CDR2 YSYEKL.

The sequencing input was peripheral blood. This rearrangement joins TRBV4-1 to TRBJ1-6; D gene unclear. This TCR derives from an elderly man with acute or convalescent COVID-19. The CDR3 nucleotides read TGCGCCAGCAGCCAAGAGACCGGGGATTTTTTACCCCTCCACTTT. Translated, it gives CASSQETGDFLPLHF.